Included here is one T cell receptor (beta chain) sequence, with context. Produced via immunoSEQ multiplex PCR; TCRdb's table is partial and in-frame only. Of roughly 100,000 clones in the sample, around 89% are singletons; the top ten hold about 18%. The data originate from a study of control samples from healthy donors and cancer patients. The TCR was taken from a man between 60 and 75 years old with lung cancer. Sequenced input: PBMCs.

For the CDR3, the DNA is TGTGCCAGCAGCCTCGGACGGACCTCTGGAAACACCATATATTTT. It translates to CASSLGRTSGNTIYF. This sequence joins TRBV6-5 and TRBJ1-3; D is ambiguous. The CDR3 has 15 residues. The V end lost 6 bases, the J end lost 0 bases, and 12 bases lay between the germline ends. CDR1 and CDR2 from the germline V gene are MNHEY and SVGAGI.